These 25 T cell receptor beta chains were sequenced from one sample in a study of T cell responses to AZD1222 COVID-19 vaccine. The data were produced by immunoSEQ multiplex PCR, yet TCRdb's version contains in-frame clones alone and is incomplete. The data contain 85,000 to 130,000 clones, about 83% of them singletons. Material: peripheral blood, obtained on day 0 of AZD1222 vaccination. Receptors were obtained from an adult in good health.

This clone has a handful of counts. The V and J genes are TRBV19 and TRBJ1-5; D unclear. V lost 7 bases to trimming and J lost 0 bases, with 10 bases between them. This CDR3 is built from 14 residues. Germline-derived CDR1 and CDR2 are LNHDA and SQIVND (reference sequence). The CDR3 DNA reads TGTGCCAGTAAATCCAGACATAGCAATCAGCCCCAGCATTTT. Residues: CASKSRHSNQPQHF.

The chain carries TRBV27 and TRBJ2-1; D remains unclear. Looked up from germline, CDR1 is MNHEY and CDR2 is SMNVEV (reference sequence). Trimming pared 6 bases from V and 4 bases from J, leaving 19 bases between. The CDR3 length is 16 residues. CDR3 sequence reads: CASSPLGDTLYNEQFF. CDR3 nucleotide sequence: TGTGCCAGCAGCCCACTCGGCGACACACTTTACAATGAGCAGTTCTTC.

V and J are TRBV4-2 and TRBJ2-2; D unclear. Germline CDR1 reads LGHNA; CDR2 reads YNFKEQ. This CDR3 contains 14 residues. With 2 bases removed from V and 3 bases from J, the gap between germline ends came to 7 bases. The CDR3 loop reads CASSQQTYTGELFF. Written as DNA, the CDR3 is TGTGCCAGCAGCCAACAGACGTACACCGGGGAGCTGTTTTTT.

On this clone: One junction end does not reproduce the germline sequence, and a read error may be involved. The sample holds other DNA sequences that translate to the same CDR3. This sequence joins TRBV6-2 or TRBV6-3 and TRBJ2-7, with D unclear. Germline CDR1 is MNHEY and CDR2 is SVGEGT. This CDR3 is 11 amino acids long. CDR3 nucleotides: TGTGCCAGCAGTGACTCCTACGAGCAGTACTTC. It yields the protein CASSDSYEQYF.

This chain links TRBV24-1 with TRBJ2-1; D is undetermined. Trimming stripped 3 bases from V and 8 bases from J, with 10 bases between. The CDR3 extends over 13 amino acids. Germline V lookup: CDR1 KGHDR, CDR2 SFDVKD. In DNA form, the CDR3 reads TGTGCCACCAGTGATAGCCATCGCGATGAGCAGTTCTTC. Translating it yields CATSDSHRDEQFF.

The V and J genes are TRBV19 and TRBJ2-5; no clear D. Germline V gene data show CDR1 as LNHDA and CDR2 as SQIVND (reference sequence). The length of the CDR3 is 11 residues. V lost 6 bases and J 5 bases, leaving 7 bases between the germline ends. CDR3 amino acids: CASRLGETQYF. The CDR3 DNA is TGTGCCAGTAGATTGGGGGAGACCCAGTACTTC.

CDR3: CASSRDSQGYTEAFF. Here the CDR3 DNA reads TGTGCCAGCAGCAGGGACAGCCAGGGGTACACTGAAGCTTTCTTT. The chain has TRBV6-2 or TRBV6-3 and TRBJ1-1, with TRBD1 matching over 7 bases. Germline values: CDR1 MNHEY, CDR2 SVGEGT. This CDR3 is built from 15 residues. J lost 3 bases, V lost 6 bases, and 10 bases had no gene match.

The V and J genes are TRBV6-1 and TRBJ1-6; perhaps TRBD1 as D (5 bases). V lost 2 bases to trimming and J lost 14 bases, with 22 bases between them. Germline values: CDR1 MNHNS, CDR2 SASEGT. There are 16 residues in the CDR3. This chain's CDR3 is CASSEPTLMTVEALHF. The CDR3 nucleotides are TGTGCCAGCAGTGAACCGACGTTAATGACAGTAGAGGCCCTCCACTTT.

This sequence joins TRBV9 and TRBJ2-7; 9 bases agree with TRBD2. The CDR3 spans 15 residues. With 0 bases clipped from V and 6 bases from J, the junction kept 7 bases outside the gene matches. CDR1 is SGDLS and CDR2 is YYNGEE in the germline V gene. CDR3 coding DNA: TGTGCCAGCAGCGTAGATTTAGCGGGGGCCCGCGAGCAGTACTTC. Protein product: CASSVDLAGAREQYF.

The V call is TRBV30, the J call TRBJ1-3; D ambiguous. Trimming took 6 bases from V and 2 from J, leaving 8 bases between them. In germline, CDR1 is GTSNPN, CDR2 SVGIG (reference sequence). The CDR3 has 12 residues. CDR3 region: CACREPGNTIYF. The DNA of the CDR3 is TGTGCCTGTAGGGAACCTGGAAACACCATATATTTT.

CDR3: CASSISWETTEAFF. CDR3 coding DNA: TGTGCCAGTAGTATCTCCTGGGAGACCACTGAAGCTTTCTTT. The chain joins TRBV19 to TRBJ1-1; D gene unclear. The CDR3 is made up of 14 amino acids. In germline, CDR1 is LNHDA, CDR2 SQIVND (reference sequence). Between the trimmed V and J ends, which lost 3 bases and 4 bases, there was a span of 12 bases.

The CDR3 sequence is CASSELQGGYNEQFF. DNA for the CDR3: TGTGCCAGCAGTGAGTTACAGGGCGGGTACAATGAGCAGTTCTTC. The genes are TRBV6-1 and TRBJ2-1; possibly TRBD1 for D (6 bases). The V end was cut by 3 bases, the J end by 4 bases, with 13 bases between. The CDR3 contains 15 residues. The germline V gene has CDR1 MNHNS and CDR2 SASEGT.

The genes are TRBV5-4 and TRBJ1-2; TRBD1 aligns across 8 bases. Per the germline V gene, CDR1 is SGHNT and CDR2 is YYREEE (reference sequence). The CDR3 is made up of 15 amino acids. Trimming removed 0 bases from V and 4 bases from J; junction bases left unmatched: 5. CDR3 in DNA: TGTGCCAGCAGCTTGGAAAGTCAGGGGGCCTATGGCTACACCTTC. This encodes CASSLESQGAYGYTF.

The chain has TRBV6-5 and TRBJ2-7, with TRBD1 matching over 7 bases. The V segment lost 5 bases and the J segment 4 bases; nucleotides outside the gene matches: 8. Germline V CDR1 and CDR2: MNHEY, SVGAGI. This CDR3 is 14 amino acids long. The CDR3 nucleotides are TGTGCCAGCAGTCCCTTTGACAGGGTTTACGAGCAGTACTTC. Translating gives CASSPFDRVYEQYF.

This rearrangement joins TRBV11-2 to TRBJ2-2; 9 bases are shared with TRBD2. Germline V gene lookup returns CDR1 SGHAT and CDR2 FQNNGV. V was clipped by 3 bases and J by 3 bases; unmatched bases: 2. The CDR3 is made up of 15 amino acids. As DNA, the CDR3 is TGTGCCAGCAGCTTTAGCGGGGGATACACCGGGGAGCTGTTTTTT. It encodes CASSFSGGYTGELFF.

This chain uses TRBV7-2 with TRBJ1-2, with unresolved D. This CDR3 is built from 13 residues. V lost 3 bases to trimming and J lost 2 bases, with 7 bases between them. Germline V lookup: CDR1 SGHTA, CDR2 FQGNSA. The CDR3 nucleotides are TGTGCCAGCAGCTTGGAATCGAACTATGGCTACACCTTC. Protein: CASSLESNYGYTF.

The chain recombines TRBV6-6 with TRBJ2-7, with TRBD2 identical over 13 bases. The trim removed 4 bases at V and 4 bases at J, leaving 1 base unmatched. CDR1 is MNHNY and CDR2 is SVGAGI in the germline V gene (reference sequence). The CDR3 contains 14 residues. CDR3 coding DNA: TGTGCCAGCAGTTCGGGACTAGCGGGATACGAGCAGTACTTC. It codes for CASSSGLAGYEQYF.

V is TRBV7-9 and J is TRBJ2-1; 9 bases are a match to TRBD2. CDR1 and CDR2 (germline): SEHNR, FQNEAQ (reference sequence). This CDR3 contains 16 residues. Trimming removed 5 bases from V and 8 bases from J; junction bases left unmatched: 13. CDR3 region: CASSPRGGGAGDEQFF. The CDR3 DNA sequence: TGTGCCAGCAGCCCCCGAGGCGGGGGGGCCGGCGATGAGCAGTTCTTC.

V and J are TRBV24-1 and TRBJ2-6; D is unclear. CDR3 size: 14 residues. The germline CDR1 and CDR2 sequences are KGHDR and SFDVKD. Trimming took off 5 bases at V and 0 bases at J, with 4 bases between the two ends. The CDR3 DNA is TGTGCCACCAGTGTGGGCTCTGGGGCCAACGTCCTGACTTTC. Translation gives CATSVGSGANVLTF.

The chain recombines TRBV7-3 with TRBJ2-1; the D is unclear. The length of the CDR3 is 21 residues. Germline CDR1 is SGHTA and CDR2 is FQGTGA. Trimming stripped 5 bases from V and 5 bases from J, with 34 bases between. The DNA for the CDR3 is TGTGCCAGCAGCCAGGTTGGGAAGCTTAACTTTGGTAAGCAGCCTAACAATGAGCAGTTCTTC. Its protein is CASSQVGKLNFGKQPNNEQFF.

The J gene is TRBJ1-2, the V gene TRBV4-2; D may be TRBD1 (5 bases). The CDR3 extends over 15 amino acids. Trimming took 0 bases from V and 4 from J, leaving 12 bases between them. Germline V gives CDR1 LGHNA, CDR2 YNFKEQ. CDR3 DNA sequence: TGTGCCAGCAGCCAAGACGGGGCAGGGCCCTATGGCTACACCTTC. Protein sequence: CASSQDGAGPYGYTF.

The genes are TRBV11-2 and TRBJ1-1; D is possibly TRBD1 (6 bases). Germline lookup yields CDR1 SGHAT and CDR2 FQNNGV. The CDR3 loop spans 14 amino acids. V was trimmed by 7 bases and J by 0 bases, leaving 12 bases between them. CDR3 sequence: CASTQRQVNTEAFF. The CDR3 nucleotides are TGTGCCAGCACCCAAAGACAGGTGAACACTGAAGCTTTCTTT.

In DNA form, the CDR3 reads TGTGCCAGTAGTACAGGGTCGCGGCAGCCCCAGCATTTT. Protein: CASSTGSRQPQHF. The chain has TRBV19 and TRBJ1-5; D might be TRBD1 (5 bases). Germline CDR1 and CDR2: LNHDA and SQIVND (reference sequence). Trimming shortened V by 4 bases and J by 7 bases, and 11 bases separated the two germline ends. The CDR3 sequence is 13 residues long.

This chain joins TRBV28 and TRBJ2-3, with D perhaps matching TRBD1 or TRBD2 (5 bases each). This CDR3 comprises 12 residues. The germline V gene has CDR1 MDHEN and CDR2 SYDVKM. The germline V and J ends were trimmed by 2 bases and 11 bases, with 11 bases remaining between them. The CDR3 sequence is CASSLGGIGQYF. CDR3 nucleotides: TGTGCCAGCAGTTTAGGGGGAATCGGGCAGTATTTT. Combining the CDR3 with reference TRBV28 and TRBJ2-3 gives the whole variable domain DVKVTQSSRYLVKRTGEKVFLECVQDMDHENMFWYRQDPGLGLRLIYFSYDVKMKEKGDIPEGYSVSREKKERFSLILESASTNQTSMYLCASSLGGIGQYFGPGTRLTVL.

The J gene is TRBJ1-1, the V gene TRBV7-9; D is possibly TRBD1 (6 bases). Germline V gives CDR1 SEHNR, CDR2 FQNEAQ (reference sequence). The CDR3 is made up of 14 amino acids. V lost 5 bases and J lost 7, with 17 bases in between. The CDR3, as DNA: TGTGCCAGCAGCCACCAGTGGGGGCATAGTGAAGCTTTCTTT. Translating it yields CASSHQWGHSEAFF. Full variable domain (remainder filled in from reference TRBV7-9 and TRBJ1-1): DTGVSQNPRHKITKRGQNVTFRCDPISEHNRLYWYRQTLGQGPEFLTYFQNEAQLEKSRLLSDRFSAERPKGSFSTLEIQRTEQGDSAMYLCASSHQWGHSEAFFGQGTRLTVV.